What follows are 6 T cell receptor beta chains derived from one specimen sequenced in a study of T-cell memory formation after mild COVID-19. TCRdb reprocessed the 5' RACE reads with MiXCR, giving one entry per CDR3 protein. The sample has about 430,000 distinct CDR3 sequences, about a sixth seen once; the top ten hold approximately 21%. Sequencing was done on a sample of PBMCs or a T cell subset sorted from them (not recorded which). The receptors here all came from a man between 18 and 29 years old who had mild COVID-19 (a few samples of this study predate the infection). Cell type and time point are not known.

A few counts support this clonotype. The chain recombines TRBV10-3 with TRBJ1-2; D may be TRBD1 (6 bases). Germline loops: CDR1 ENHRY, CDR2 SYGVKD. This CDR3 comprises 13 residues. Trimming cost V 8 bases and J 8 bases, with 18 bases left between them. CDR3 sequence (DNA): TGTGCCATCGCAAAACAGGGATCTGAAGGCTACACCTTC. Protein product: CAIAKQGSEGYTF.

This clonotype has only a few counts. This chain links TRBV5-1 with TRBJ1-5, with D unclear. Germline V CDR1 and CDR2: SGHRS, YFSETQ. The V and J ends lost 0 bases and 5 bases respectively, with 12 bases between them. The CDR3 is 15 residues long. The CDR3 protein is CASSLEGSGDQPQHF. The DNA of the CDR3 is TGCGCCAGCAGCTTGGAGGGTTCCGGGGATCAGCCCCAGCATTTT.

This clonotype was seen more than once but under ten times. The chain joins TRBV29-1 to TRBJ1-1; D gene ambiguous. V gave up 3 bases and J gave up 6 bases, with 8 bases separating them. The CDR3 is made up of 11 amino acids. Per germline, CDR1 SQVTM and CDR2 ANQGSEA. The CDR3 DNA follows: TGCAGCGTTGAGGGAGTGGCTGAAGCTTTCTTT. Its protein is CSVEGVAEAFF. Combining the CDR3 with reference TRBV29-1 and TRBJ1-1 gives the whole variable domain SAVISQKPSRDICQRGTSLTIQCQVDSQVTMMFWYRQQPGQSLTLIATANQGSEATYESGFVIDKFPISRPNLTFSTLTVSNMSPEDSSIYLCSVEGVAEAFFGQGTRLTVV.

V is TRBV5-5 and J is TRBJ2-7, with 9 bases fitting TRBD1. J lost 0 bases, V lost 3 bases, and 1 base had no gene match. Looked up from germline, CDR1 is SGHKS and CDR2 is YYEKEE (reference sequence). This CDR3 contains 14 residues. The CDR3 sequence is CASSWTGDSYEQYF. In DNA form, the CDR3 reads TGTGCCAGCAGCTGGACAGGGGACTCCTACGAGCAGTACTTC.

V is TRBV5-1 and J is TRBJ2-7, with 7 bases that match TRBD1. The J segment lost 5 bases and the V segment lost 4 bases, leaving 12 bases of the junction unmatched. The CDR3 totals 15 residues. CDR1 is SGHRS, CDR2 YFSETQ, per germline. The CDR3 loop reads CASSTRQGSIDEQYV. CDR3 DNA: TGCGCCAGCAGCACTCGACAGGGATCCATAGACGAGCAGTACGTC.

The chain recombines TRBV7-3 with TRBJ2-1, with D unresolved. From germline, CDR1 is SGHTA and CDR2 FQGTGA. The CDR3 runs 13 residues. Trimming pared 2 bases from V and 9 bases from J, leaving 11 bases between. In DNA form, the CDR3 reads TGTGCCAGCAGCTTAGGGCGGTTCGGTGAGCAGTTCTTC. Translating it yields CASSLGRFGEQFF.